The next 7 T cell receptor beta chains were all read from a single sample in a study of T-cell reconstitution after alpha-beta-depleted transplantation in children. The TCRbeta library was prepared with unique molecular identifiers. MiXCR, run by TCRdb on the PCR reads, gives a single entry per CDR3 protein. The sample lists about 900,000 distinct CDR3 sequences, roughly 29% occurring once. The specimen was PBMCs, mostly from graft donor cells, collected 360 days after TCRalphabeta/CD19-depleted stem cell transplant. These receptors all come from a boy in the first two years of life who had a stem cell transplant for SCID, so the T cells may come from the graft donor.

The chain couples TRBV12-3 or TRBV12-4 to TRBJ1-1; D is possibly TRBD1 (5 bases). The CDR3 length is 15 residues. With 1 base removed from V and 3 bases from J, the gap between germline ends came to 12 bases. The CDR3 protein is CASSLGTGVDTEAFF. The CDR3 DNA sequence: TGTGCCAGCAGTTTAGGGACGGGGGTTGACACTGAAGCTTTCTTT.

V gene TRBV5-1 combines with J gene TRBJ2-5, with TRBD2 as a possible D gene (6 bases). From germline, CDR1 is SGHRS and CDR2 YFSETQ. Trimming left V 4 bases short and J 0 bases short, with 13 bases between. This CDR3 is 15 amino acids long. This chain's CDR3 is CASSTGGVYQETQYF. CDR3 in DNA: TGCGCCAGCAGCACCGGCGGGGTGTACCAAGAGACCCAGTACTTC.

This clonotype has only a few counts. The rearrangement joins TRBV20-1 to TRBJ1-2; 8 nucleotides align to TRBD1. V gave up 2 bases and J gave up 2 bases; unmatched junction bases: 1. The CDR3 totals 13 residues. Germline V gene lookup returns CDR1 DFQATT and CDR2 SNEGSKA (reference sequence). The CDR3 DNA reads TGCAGTGCTAGATGGGACAGGAACTATGGCTACACCTTC. Protein sequence: CSARWDRNYGYTF.

This clonotype has a handful of counts. V and J are TRBV4-1 and TRBJ1-1; D is perhaps TRBD1 (5 bases). Trimming cost V 6 bases and J 4 bases, with 21 bases left between them. This CDR3 spans 16 amino acids. Germline V gives CDR1 MGHRA, CDR2 YSYEKL. CDR3 protein: CASRPNRGRGSTEAFF. The CDR3 nucleotides read TGCGCCAGCAGGCCCAACCGCGGTCGGGGGAGCACTGAAGCTTTCTTT.

The rearrangement uses TRBV7-3 and TRBJ2-1; TRBD1 agrees at 9 bases. J gave up 7 bases and V 3 bases, and 7 bases lay outside the gene matches. The CDR3 contains 15 residues. Germline assignment: CDR1 SGHTA and CDR2 FQGTGA. Here the CDR3 reads CASSLGDRDLNEQFF. In DNA form, the CDR3 reads TGTGCCAGCAGCTTGGGGGACAGGGATTTGAATGAGCAGTTCTTC.

This clonotype has only a few counts. This chain connects TRBV12-3 or TRBV12-4 to TRBJ2-7; 9 nucleotides line up with TRBD1. CDR3 length equals 15 residues. V gave up 5 bases and J gave up 6 bases; unmatched junction bases: 11. This chain's CDR3 is CASSLTGTGIVEQYF. The CDR3 DNA reads TGTGCCAGCAGTCTAACTGGGACAGGGATTGTCGAGCAGTACTTC.

This clonotype was seen only a few times. The chain uses TRBV18 and TRBJ1-4; perhaps TRBD1 as D (5 bases). Germline-derived CDR1 and CDR2 are KGHSH and LQKENI. V lost 5 bases, J lost 5 bases, and 24 bases lay in between. The CDR3 runs 18 residues. DNA of the CDR3: TGTGCCAGCTCAAGGTTACAGGTTCACGGGTCGCGGAATGAAAAACTGTTTTTT. It specifies CASSRLQVHGSRNEKLFF.